The 18 T cell receptor beta chains in this list originate from one sample, sequenced in a study of blood T cell repertoires in COVID-19. Some clones are missing from TCRdb's copy, which holds only in-frame ones; the method was immunoSEQ multiplex PCR. The sample shows 200,000 to 250,000 clones, less than 90% of them seen only once. Sequenced material: peripheral blood. These receptors came from a woman between 50 and 59 years old with acute or convalescent COVID-19.

The V call is TRBV5-1, the J call TRBJ2-5, with a weak D call TRBD1 (6 bases). With 0 bases removed from V and 1 base from J, the gap between germline ends came to 7 bases. The CDR3 has 14 residues. Germline CDR1 and CDR2: SGHRS and YFSETQ. CDR3 bases: TGCGCCAGCAGCTTGGACAGGGCCCAAGAGACCCAGTACTTC. Amino acid sequence: CASSLDRAQETQYF.

The chain links TRBV4-3 to TRBJ2-5; D call uncertain. CDR3 length equals 18 residues. Germline CDR1 LGHNA, CDR2 YSLEER. Trimming took off 0 bases at V and 1 base at J, with 18 bases between the two ends. The DNA of the CDR3 is TGCGCCAGCAGCCAAGATCTTCACGGTTCCCCAAGCCAAGAGACCCAGTACTTC. Protein product: CASSQDLHGSPSQETQYF.

This chain joins TRBV29-1 and TRBJ2-5, with 9 bases that match TRBD2. From germline, CDR1 is SQVTM and CDR2 ANQGSEA. There are 12 residues in the CDR3. V was pared by 5 bases and J by 4 bases, with 2 bases of the junction left unmatched. The CDR3 DNA follows: TGCAGCGTTCTAGCGGGGTCAGAGACCCAGTACTTC. Residues: CSVLAGSETQYF.

This chain connects TRBV6-5 to TRBJ1-1, with D maybe TRBD1 (5 bases). The CDR3 has 10 amino acids. Trimming removed 10 bases at V and 11 bases at J, with 14 bases between. The germline V gene has CDR1 MNHEY and CDR2 SVGAGI. The CDR3 DNA follows: TGTGCCACCCGGCAGGGTGTGGCTTTCTTT. Amino acids: CATRQGVAFF.

A word on this clone: An end of the junction does not agree with germline; a read error may underlie this. The rearrangement joins TRBV10-1 to TRBJ2-7; TRBD1 matches 11 bases. The length of the CDR3 is 10 residues. Germline V CDR1 and CDR2: WNHNN, SYGVQD (reference sequence). Written as DNA, the CDR3 is TGCGCCAGGGTCGGGGACAGGGGGAAATTC. Its protein is CARVGDRGKF.

The genes are TRBV3-1 (or the pseudogene TRBV3-2) and TRBJ2-5, with 11 nucleotides matching TRBD2. The CDR3 runs to 15 residues. Trimming at V came to 4 bases and at J to 5 bases, leaving 6 bases not matched to a gene. Germline CDR1 and CDR2: LGHDT and YNNKEL (reference sequence). This chain's CDR3 is CASSPRLAGPETQYF. The CDR3 DNA reads as TGTGCCAGCAGCCCCCGACTAGCGGGACCGGAGACCCAGTACTTC.

This chain connects TRBV5-1 to TRBJ2-5; maybe TRBD2 (6 bases). The CDR3 has 15 residues. The V end was cut by 3 bases, the J end by 4 bases, with 16 bases between. Germline V gene sequence: CDR1 SGHRS, CDR2 YFSETQ. The CDR3 is CASSYPGVGPETQYF. CDR3 bases: TGCGCCAGCAGCTATCCGGGGGTTGGTCCAGAGACCCAGTACTTC. The full variable domain, completed using reference TRBV5-1 and TRBJ2-5, is KAGVTQTPRYLIKTRGQQVTLSCSPISGHRSVSWYQQTPGQGLQFLFEYFSETQRNKGNFPGRFSGRQFSNSRSEMNVSTLELGDSALYLCASSYPGVGPETQYFGPGTRLLVL.

Only one count was recorded for this clone. V is TRBV6-2 or TRBV6-3 and J is TRBJ1-5; D might be TRBD1 (6 bases). CDR1 MNHEY and CDR2 SVGEGT come from the germline V gene. V lost 6 bases to trimming and J lost 2 bases, with 11 bases between them. The CDR3 is 14 residues long. Here the CDR3 reads CASSWAGGNQPQHF. In DNA, the CDR3 is TGTGCCAGCAGCTGGGCAGGGGGCAATCAGCCCCAGCATTTT.

This chain uses TRBV6-2 or TRBV6-3 with TRBJ1-1; possible D gene TRBD1, 5 bases. The germline CDR1 and CDR2 sequences are MNHEY and SVGEGT. The germline V and J ends were trimmed by 0 bases and 0 bases, with 23 bases remaining between them. The CDR3 is made up of 20 amino acids. The CDR3 DNA is TGTGCCAGCAGTTACTCCCCTGGGGCGATACTGCCCCACATGAACACTGAAGCTTTCTTT. It translates to CASSYSPGAILPHMNTEAFF.

V gene TRBV5-1 combines with J gene TRBJ2-1, with 8 bases that match TRBD2. In germline, CDR1 is SGHRS, CDR2 YFSETQ. J gave up 9 bases and V 6 bases, and 14 bases lay outside the gene matches. The CDR3 extends over 15 amino acids. CDR3 sequence: CASTLTGTSGSEQFF. The DNA of the CDR3 is TGCGCCAGCACCTTAACCGGGACTAGTGGTAGTGAGCAGTTCTTC.

V and J are TRBV19 and TRBJ2-7; 7 bases are shared with TRBD1. This CDR3 comprises 15 residues. CDR1 and CDR2 (germline): LNHDA, SQIVND (reference sequence). Germline trimming cut 2 bases from V and 5 bases from J; bases unmatched to any gene: 9. The CDR3 loop reads CASSINWDSEHEQYF. Here the CDR3 DNA reads TGTGCCAGTAGTATAAACTGGGACAGTGAGCACGAGCAGTACTTC.

V gene TRBV18 combines with J gene TRBJ1-4; no definite D call. From germline, CDR1 is KGHSH and CDR2 LQKENI. The CDR3 runs to 14 residues. V was clipped by 4 bases and J by 0 bases, with 6 bases between them. The CDR3 bases are TGTGCCAGCTCACTCTCGGCAACTAATGAAAAACTGTTTTTT. Its translation: CASSLSATNEKLFF.

This clone was detected once. This sequence joins TRBV2 and TRBJ1-3; the D is unclear. The V gene lost 0 bases and the J gene lost 4 bases, with 4 bases spanning the gap. CDR3 length equals 13 residues. CDR1 and CDR2 from the germline V gene are SNHLY and FYNNEI. In nucleotides, the CDR3 is TGTGCCAGCAGTGAAGCGCGCGGAAACACCATATATTTT. Amino acids: CASSEARGNTIYF.

The chain couples TRBV7-9 to TRBJ1-1; 10 nucleotides match TRBD1. CDR1 and CDR2 from the germline V gene are SEHNR and FQNEAQ (reference sequence). The CDR3 length is 15 residues. The J segment lost 4 bases and the V segment lost 3 bases, leaving 5 bases of the junction unmatched. CDR3 region: CASSFGTGAGTEAFF. In DNA, the CDR3 is TGTGCCAGCAGCTTCGGGACAGGGGCCGGCACTGAAGCTTTCTTT.

CDR3 region: CASQRGDKHSYEQYF. DNA of the CDR3: TGTGCCAGCCAGCGGGGGGACAAACACTCCTACGAGCAGTACTTC. The chain links TRBV6-5 to TRBJ2-7, with 9 bases aligning to TRBD2. V shed 8 bases, J shed 0 bases, and the junction held 8 bases outside the gene matches. This CDR3 comprises 15 residues. Germline V gene data show CDR1 as MNHEY and CDR2 as SVGAGI.

The V and J genes are TRBV11-3 and TRBJ1-1; 7 bases are shared with TRBD1. Trimming at V came to 6 bases and at J to 5 bases, leaving 18 bases not matched to a gene. Germline CDR1 SGHNT, CDR2 YENEEA. The CDR3 covers 17 residues. In nucleotides, the CDR3 is TGTGCCAGCAGGTCTTTAGATCTACAGGGGCGGGTTACTGAAGCTTTCTTT. This codes for CASRSLDLQGRVTEAFF. The variable domain in full, completed from reference TRBV11-3 and TRBJ1-1, reads EAGVVQSPRYKIIEKKQPVAFWCNPISGHNTLYWYLQNLGQGPELLIRYENEEAVDDSQLPKDRFSAERLKGVDSTLKIQPAELGDSAVYLCASRSLDLQGRVTEAFFGQGTRLTVV.

V and J are TRBV18 and TRBJ2-3; TRBD1 matches 9 bases. J was trimmed by 2 bases and V by 4 bases; bases with no gene match: 7. CDR3 length: 16 residues. The germline V gene has CDR1 KGHSH and CDR2 LQKENI. CDR3 DNA sequence: TGTGCCAGCTCACGACTACAGGGGGCTGACACAGATACGCAGTATTTT. Amino acid sequence: CASSRLQGADTDTQYF.

V is TRBV18 and J is TRBJ2-5; no firm D call. This CDR3 contains 13 residues. The V and J ends lost 3 bases and 5 bases respectively, with 10 bases between them. Germline V gives CDR1 KGHSH, CDR2 LQKENI. The CDR3 nucleotides are TGTGCCAGCTCACCCGGCCTCGGGGAGACCCAGTACTTC. Protein product: CASSPGLGETQYF.